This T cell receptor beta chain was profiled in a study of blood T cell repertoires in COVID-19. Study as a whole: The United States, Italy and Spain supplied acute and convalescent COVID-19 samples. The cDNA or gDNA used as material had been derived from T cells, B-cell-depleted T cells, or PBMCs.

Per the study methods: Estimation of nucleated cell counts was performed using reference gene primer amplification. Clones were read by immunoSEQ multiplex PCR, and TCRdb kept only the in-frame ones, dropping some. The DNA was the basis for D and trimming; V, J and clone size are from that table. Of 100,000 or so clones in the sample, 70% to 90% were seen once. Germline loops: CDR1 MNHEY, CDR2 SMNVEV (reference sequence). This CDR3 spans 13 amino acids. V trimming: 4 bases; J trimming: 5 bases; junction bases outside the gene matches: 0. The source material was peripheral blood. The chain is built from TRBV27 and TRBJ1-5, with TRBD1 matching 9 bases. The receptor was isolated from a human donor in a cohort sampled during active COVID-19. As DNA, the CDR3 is TGTGCCAGCAGTTGGGACAGGGATCAGCCCCAGCATTTT. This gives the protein CASSWDRDQPQHF.